This TCR beta chain appears in the sequencing data of a study of Graves' ophthalmopathy and Graves' hyperthyroidism. Overall study results and limits: The model predicted progression of ophthalmopathy with a sensitivity of around 70%, and its specificity was less than 85%.

This clonotype was picked up many times. Its antigen is as yet unknown. Scientists amplified the TCR beta CDR3 regions from RNA transcripts. An opening RT-PCR round employed HTBI primers and preceded a second-round multiplex PCR. In TCRdb, the multiplex PCR reads were re-called with MiXCR into one record per CDR3 protein. The repertoire holds 400,000 to 450,000 distinct CDR3 sequences, with under 25% as singletons. V was cut by 5 bases and J by 11 bases, with 16 bases left in between. The CDR3 loop spans 13 amino acids. The receptor's source is a young woman with stable Graves' hyperthyroidism. Sequencing was done on a sample of peripheral blood. The V call is TRBV12-3 or TRBV12-4, the J call TRBJ1-5; no clear D. The CDR3 nucleotides read TGTGCCAGCAGTCCGGGGTCACTTGGGTCCCAGCATTTT. It is translated as CASSPGSLGSQHF.